This note documents a single TCR beta chain sequence. This clone was observed a handful of times. Its cognate antigen has yet to be identified. One base away there is no much larger clone; base qualities are not given. These data come from a study of T cell responses to AZD1222 COVID-19 vaccine (dated by TCRdb to the early 2020s). In the study overall: AZD1222 recipients given second doses at about 4 weeks or at about 12 weeks were pooled, since spike-specific TCR depth and breadth were not found to differ between the two schedules. TCR sequencing was performed for about 250 trial participants, of whom about 200 were given two doses of AZD1222 and approximately 25 were given two doses of MenACWY control vaccine. Trial participants were enrolled by age into 18-55, 56-69 and 70-plus year subgroups, with roughly 160, 29 and 62 TCR-sequenced participants respectively. The study at large found these results: Because no samples from the day 14 peak response were available, repertoires could be characterized only after the peak T cell response. Conclusions about previously exposed vaccinees are limited, since just six or seven AZD1222 recipients were seropositive for SARS-CoV-2 at baseline. Most participants were white British and females outnumbered males, and the authors suggested that clonal diversity may have been underestimated. The vaccine-associated CD4 TCRs covered the entire spike protein, and the dominant responses fell in regions 160-218 and 743-854. In the small 56-69-year group, the increase in depth fell short of significance, most likely because of low power. After two AZD1222 doses, spike-specific TCR breadth and depth were significantly higher than at day 0 and than in MenACWY recipients. Reportedly, close to half of the unique spike-specific TCRs recognized epitopes lying outside the regions that are mutated in the B.1.351 and B.1.1.7 variants.

The time point label, as the study defines it: baseline before first vaccination. Vaccinee samples came from UK trials COV001 and COV002, including a single-blind randomized controlled phase 2/3 trial of AZD1222 (ChAdOx1 nCoV-19) in healthy adults. For TCRbeta chain sequencing, PBMC samples from trial participants were taken at day 0 and at day 28 after the second dose. The CDR3 regions of human TCRbeta chains were analyzed by immunosequencing. From the authors' description of their analysis: TCRs in the repertoires were matched against a reference library of SARS-CoV-2-specific TCRs that had been generated with the MIRA antigen-specificity platform. Breadth meant the fraction of unique TCRs that were SARS-CoV-2-associated, whereas depth meant the fraction of total T cells that were SARS-CoV-2-associated. Using the MIRA data, each spike-specific TCR was assigned both to the spike region to which the TCR was reactive and to a CD4 or CD8 class. Log10-transformed breadth and depth values were compared by one-way ANOVA with Sidak's multiple comparisons tests. TCRdb's version of the immuneACCESS table is confined to in-frame rearrangements and falls short of the full clone set. An unresolved V gene accounts for under half of the shortfall where checked; the remainder is of unknown origin. V, J and clone size reflect that table, while D and trimming were determined from the DNA. The sample table records more than 85,000 clones; about 89% of these occur just once. The ten most abundant clones make up roughly 6.9% of the sample.

The germline V gene encodes CDR1 SGHAT and CDR2 FQNNGV. The CDR3 covers 16 residues, taking in both the cysteine and the phenylalanine. The CDR3 DNA has 48 bases and is translated from base 1. The germline ends are 15 bases apart after V is trimmed by 2 bases and J by 2 bases. This sequence uses TRBV11-2 and TRBJ1-2; TRBD1 is a possible D gene, resting on 5 matching bases. The source of this sequence is an adult in good health. This specimen consisted of peripheral blood, obtained on day 0 of AZD1222 vaccination. The DNA sequence is as follows: TGTGCCAGCAGCTTAAATCCGGGACGAGGAAACTATGGCTACACCTTC. Its translation is CASSLNPGRGNYGYTF.